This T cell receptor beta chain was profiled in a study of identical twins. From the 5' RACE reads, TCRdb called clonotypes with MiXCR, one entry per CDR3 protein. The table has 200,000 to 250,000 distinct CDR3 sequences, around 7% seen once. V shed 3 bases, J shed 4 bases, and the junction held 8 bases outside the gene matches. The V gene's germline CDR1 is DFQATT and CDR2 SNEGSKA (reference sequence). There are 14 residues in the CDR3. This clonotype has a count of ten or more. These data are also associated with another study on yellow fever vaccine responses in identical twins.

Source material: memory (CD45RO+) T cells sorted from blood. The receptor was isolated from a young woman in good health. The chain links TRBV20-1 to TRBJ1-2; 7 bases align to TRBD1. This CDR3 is CSARQDRVVYGYTF. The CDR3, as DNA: TGCAGTGCTAGGCAAGACAGGGTAGTCTATGGCTACACCTTC.